This TCR beta chain was profiled in a study of radiation and T cells in renal cell carcinoma. Broader study findings: Without pretreatment biopsies, baseline tumor clonotype presence was undetermined.

CDR1 and CDR2 (germline): ENHRY, SYGVKD. V lost 2 bases to trimming and J lost 5 bases, with 15 bases between them. The CDR3 extends over 15 amino acids. Generated by immunoSEQ multiplex PCR, the TCRdb table keeps only in-frame clones and is missing some. This repertoire shows fewer than 55,000 clones, more than 80% found once; its top ten account for about 28%. This clone appeared once. Its antigen is currently unknown. Stated time point: blood 2 weeks post-SBRT. Treatment described: 15 Gy SBRT to primary tumor, nephrectomy 4 weeks later. After SBRT, blood was collected at 2 and 4 weeks, plus baseline. Clear cell pathology was present in this patient's renal cell carcinoma.

This specimen consisted of blood, obtained from a patient whose treatment included radiotherapy and nephrectomy. This rearrangement joins TRBV10-3 to TRBJ1-1, with a weak D call TRBD1 (6 bases). The sequence derives from a woman in her seventies with renal cell carcinoma. CDR3 in DNA: TGTGCCATCAGTGAGGTTCCGACAGGAAGTACTGAAGCTTTCTTT. It translates to CAISEVPTGSTEAFF.